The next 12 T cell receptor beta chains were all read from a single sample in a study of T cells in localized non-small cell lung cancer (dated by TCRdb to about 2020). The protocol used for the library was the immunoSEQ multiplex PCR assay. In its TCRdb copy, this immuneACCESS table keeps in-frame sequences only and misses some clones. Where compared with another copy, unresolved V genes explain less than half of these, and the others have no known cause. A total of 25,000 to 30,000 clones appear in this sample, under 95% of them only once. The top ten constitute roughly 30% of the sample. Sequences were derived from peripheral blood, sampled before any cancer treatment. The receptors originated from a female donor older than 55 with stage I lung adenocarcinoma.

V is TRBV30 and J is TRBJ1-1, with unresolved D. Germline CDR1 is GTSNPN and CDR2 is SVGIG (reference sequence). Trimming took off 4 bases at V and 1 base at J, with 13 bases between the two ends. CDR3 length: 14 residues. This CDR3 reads CAWTYRTENTEAFF. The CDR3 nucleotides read TGTGCCTGGACCTACCGGACGGAGAACACTGAAGCTTTCTTT.

CDR3: CAIGESTSTDTQYF. The CDR3, as DNA: TGTGCCATCGGCGAATCTACATCCACAGATACGCAGTATTTT. This chain uses TRBV4-2 with TRBJ2-3; D gene ambiguous. The germline V gene has CDR1 LGHNA and CDR2 YNFKEQ. The CDR3 covers 14 residues. V lost 10 bases, J lost 2 bases, and 16 bases lay in between.

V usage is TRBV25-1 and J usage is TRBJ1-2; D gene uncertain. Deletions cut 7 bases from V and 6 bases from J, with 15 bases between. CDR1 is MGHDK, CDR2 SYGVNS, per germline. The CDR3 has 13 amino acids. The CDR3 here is CASKLGISDGYTF. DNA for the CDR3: TGTGCCAGCAAGTTGGGAATCAGCGATGGCTACACCTTC.

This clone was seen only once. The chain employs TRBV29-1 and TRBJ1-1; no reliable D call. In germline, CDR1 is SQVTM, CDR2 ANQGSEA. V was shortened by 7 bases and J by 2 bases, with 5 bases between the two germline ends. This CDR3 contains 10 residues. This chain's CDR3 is CSAQNTEAFF. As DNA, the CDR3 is TGCAGCGCTCAAAACACTGAAGCTTTCTTT.

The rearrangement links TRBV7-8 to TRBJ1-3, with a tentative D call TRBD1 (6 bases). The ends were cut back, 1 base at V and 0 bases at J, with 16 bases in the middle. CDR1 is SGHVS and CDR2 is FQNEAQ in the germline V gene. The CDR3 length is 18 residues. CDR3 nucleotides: TGTGCCAGCAGCTTAGGGCTGTCTTACAGGGCCTCTGGAAACACCATATATTTT. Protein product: CASSLGLSYRASGNTIYF.

CDR3 in DNA: TGTGCCACCAGCAGAGTAGGGGCAGTCCACGAGCAGTACTTC. Residues: CATSRVGAVHEQYF. The J gene is TRBJ2-7, the V gene TRBV15, with D possibly matching TRBD1 (5 bases). CDR3 length: 14 amino acids. Trimming removed 1 base from V and 5 bases from J, with 12 bases in between. Germline CDR1 is LNHNV and CDR2 is YYDKDF (reference sequence).

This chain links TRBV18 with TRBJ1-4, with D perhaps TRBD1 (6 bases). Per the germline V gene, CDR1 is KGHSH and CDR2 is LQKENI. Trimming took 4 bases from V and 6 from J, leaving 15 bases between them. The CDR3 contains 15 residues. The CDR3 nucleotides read TGTGCCAGCTCACAAATCACAGGGTTCGATGAAAAACTGTTTTTT. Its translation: CASSQITGFDEKLFF.

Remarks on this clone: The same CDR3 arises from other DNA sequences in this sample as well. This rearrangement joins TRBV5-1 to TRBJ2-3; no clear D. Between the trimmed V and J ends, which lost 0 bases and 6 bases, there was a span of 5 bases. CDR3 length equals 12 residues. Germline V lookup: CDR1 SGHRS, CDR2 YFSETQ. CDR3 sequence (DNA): TGCGCCAGCAGCTTGGTTAGGGATACGCAGTATTTT. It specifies CASSLVRDTQYF. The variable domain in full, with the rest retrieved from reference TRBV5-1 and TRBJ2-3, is KAGVTQTPRYLIKTRGQQVTLSCSPISGHRSVSWYQQTPGQGLQFLFEYFSETQRNKGNFPGRFSGRQFSNSRSEMNVSTLELGDSALYLCASSLVRDTQYFGPGTRLTVL.

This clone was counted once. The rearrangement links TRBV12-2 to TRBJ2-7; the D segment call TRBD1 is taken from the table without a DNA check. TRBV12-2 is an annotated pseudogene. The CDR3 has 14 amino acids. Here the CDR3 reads CASRLARGIHEQYF. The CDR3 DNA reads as TGTGCAAGTCGCTTAGCTAGGGGGATCCACGAGCAGTACTTC.

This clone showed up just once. The CDR3, as DNA: TGTGCCATCAGTGAGTTTAGTGCCGGGGAGCTGTTTTTT. This gives the protein CAISEFSAGELFF. The rearrangement joins TRBV10-3 to TRBJ2-2, with no clear D. CDR3 length: 13 amino acids. Germline V gene sequence: CDR1 ENHRY, CDR2 SYGVKD. V lost 1 base and J 6 bases, leaving 6 bases between the germline ends.

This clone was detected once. CDR3 protein: CASSSGQGVGSGNTIYF. DNA for the CDR3: TGCGCCAGCAGCTCAGGACAGGGGGTCGGATCTGGAAACACCATATATTTT. The V call is TRBV5-1, the J call TRBJ1-3; 10 bases agree with TRBD1. The CDR3 runs 17 residues. Germline V gives CDR1 SGHRS, CDR2 YFSETQ. V dropped 3 bases and J dropped 1; count of bases not matched to a gene: 7.

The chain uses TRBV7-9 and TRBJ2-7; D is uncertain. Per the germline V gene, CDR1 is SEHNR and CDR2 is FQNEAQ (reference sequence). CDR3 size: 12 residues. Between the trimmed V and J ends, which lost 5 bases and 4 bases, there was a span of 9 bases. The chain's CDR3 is CASSPSLYEQYF. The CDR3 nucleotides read TGTGCCAGCAGCCCATCGCTATACGAGCAGTACTTC.